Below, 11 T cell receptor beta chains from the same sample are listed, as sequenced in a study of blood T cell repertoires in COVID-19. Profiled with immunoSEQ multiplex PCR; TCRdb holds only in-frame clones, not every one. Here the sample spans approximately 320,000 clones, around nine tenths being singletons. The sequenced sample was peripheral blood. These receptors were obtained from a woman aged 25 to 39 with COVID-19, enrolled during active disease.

The CDR3 region has the DNA TGTGCCAGCAGCCAATCCGTTTCCTCGAGCGAGGCCCAGTACTTC. This translates into CASSQSVSSSEAQYF. The chain links TRBV3-1 (or the pseudogene TRBV3-2) to TRBJ2-5; no reliable D call. There are 15 residues in the CDR3. Germline CDR1 LGHDT, CDR2 YNNKEL (reference sequence). V lost 2 bases and J 9 bases, leaving 19 bases between the germline ends.

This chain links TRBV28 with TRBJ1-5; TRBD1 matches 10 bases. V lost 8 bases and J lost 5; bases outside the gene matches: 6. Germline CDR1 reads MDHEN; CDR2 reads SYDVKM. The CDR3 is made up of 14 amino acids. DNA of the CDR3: TGTGCCAGCGGGACAGGGGTGCGTTATCAGCCCCAGCATTTT. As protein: CASGTGVRYQPQHF.

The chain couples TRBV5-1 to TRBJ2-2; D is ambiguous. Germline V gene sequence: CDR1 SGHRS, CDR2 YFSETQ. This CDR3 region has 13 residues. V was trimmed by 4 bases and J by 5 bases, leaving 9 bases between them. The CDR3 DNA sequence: TGCGCCAGCAGCCCACTCTGGACCGGGGAGCTGTTTTTT. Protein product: CASSPLWTGELFF.

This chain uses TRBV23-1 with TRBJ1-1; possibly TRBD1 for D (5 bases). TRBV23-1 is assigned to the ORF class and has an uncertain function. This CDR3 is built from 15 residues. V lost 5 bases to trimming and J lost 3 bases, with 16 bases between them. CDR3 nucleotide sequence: TGCGCCAGCAGTTCTCCGGGGGGGGACTACACTGAAGCTTTCTTT. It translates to CASSSPGGDYTEAFF.

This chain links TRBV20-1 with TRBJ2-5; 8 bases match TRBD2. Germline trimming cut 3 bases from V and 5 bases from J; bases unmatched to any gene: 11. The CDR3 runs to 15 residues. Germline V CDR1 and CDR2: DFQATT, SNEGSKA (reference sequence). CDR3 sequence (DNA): TGCAGTGCTAGTACGCCATCGGGAGGGGGGGAGACCCAGTACTTC. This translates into CSASTPSGGGETQYF.

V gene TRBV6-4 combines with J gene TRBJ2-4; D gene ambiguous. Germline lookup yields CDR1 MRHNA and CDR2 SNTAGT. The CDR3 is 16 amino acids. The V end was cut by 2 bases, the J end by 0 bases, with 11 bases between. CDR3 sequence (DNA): TGTGCCAGCAGTGACCCTGCCACAGTAGCCAAAAACATTCAGTACTTC. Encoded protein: CASSDPATVAKNIQYF.

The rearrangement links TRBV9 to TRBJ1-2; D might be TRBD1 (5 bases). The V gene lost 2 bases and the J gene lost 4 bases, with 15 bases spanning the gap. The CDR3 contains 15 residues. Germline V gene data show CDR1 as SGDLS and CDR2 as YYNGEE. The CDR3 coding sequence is TGTGCCAGCAGCGTGGGAGGGGCTGTGAGCTATGGCTACACCTTC. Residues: CASSVGGAVSYGYTF.

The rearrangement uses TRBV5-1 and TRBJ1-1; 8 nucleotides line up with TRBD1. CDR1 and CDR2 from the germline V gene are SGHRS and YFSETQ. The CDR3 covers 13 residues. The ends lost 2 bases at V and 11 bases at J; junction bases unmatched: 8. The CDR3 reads CASSFGQGLVAFF. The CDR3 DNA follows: TGCGCCAGCAGCTTCGGACAGGGTTTGGTGGCTTTCTTT.

The CDR3 bases are TGTGCCAGCAGTCGGGACAGGGAGGGCAATCAGCCCCAGCATTTT. This sequence encodes CASSRDREGNQPQHF. The rearrangement links TRBV28 to TRBJ1-5, with 9 bases identical to TRBD1. CDR1 MDHEN and CDR2 SYDVKM come from the germline V gene. With 5 bases clipped from V and 2 bases from J, the junction kept 4 bases outside the gene matches. The CDR3 contains 15 residues.

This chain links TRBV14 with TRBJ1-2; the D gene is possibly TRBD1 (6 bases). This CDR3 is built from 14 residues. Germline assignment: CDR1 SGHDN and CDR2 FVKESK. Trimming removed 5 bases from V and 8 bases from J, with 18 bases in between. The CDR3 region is CASSYLNGGLGYTF. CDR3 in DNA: TGTGCCAGCAGCTACCTTAACGGGGGGCTCGGCTACACCTTC. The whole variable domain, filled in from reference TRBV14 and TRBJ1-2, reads EAGVTQFPSHSVIEKGQTVTLRCDPISGHDNLYWYRRVMGKEIKFLLHFVKESKQDESGMPNNRFLAERTGGTYSTLKVQPAELEDSGVYFCASSYLNGGLGYTFGSGTRLTVV.

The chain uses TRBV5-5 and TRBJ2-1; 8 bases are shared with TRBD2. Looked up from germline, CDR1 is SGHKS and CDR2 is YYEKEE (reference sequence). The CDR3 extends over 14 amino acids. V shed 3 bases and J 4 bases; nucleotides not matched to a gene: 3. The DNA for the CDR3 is TGTGCCAGCAGCTACGGGGGGGTTTACAATGAGCAGTTCTTC. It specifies CASSYGGVYNEQFF.